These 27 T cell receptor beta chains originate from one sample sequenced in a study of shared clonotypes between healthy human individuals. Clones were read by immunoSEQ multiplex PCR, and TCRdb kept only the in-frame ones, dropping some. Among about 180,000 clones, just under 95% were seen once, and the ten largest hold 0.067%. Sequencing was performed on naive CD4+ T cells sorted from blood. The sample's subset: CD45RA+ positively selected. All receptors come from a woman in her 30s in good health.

The CDR3 DNA follows: TGTGCCGTCGATAGCGGGAGGAACTCCTACGAGCAGTACTTC. Its protein is CAVDSGRNSYEQYF. V is TRBV19 and J is TRBJ2-7; 10 bases line up with TRBD2. The CDR3 totals 14 residues. V shed 11 bases, J shed 0 bases, and the junction held 7 bases outside the gene matches. Per germline, CDR1 LNHDA and CDR2 SQIVND (reference sequence).

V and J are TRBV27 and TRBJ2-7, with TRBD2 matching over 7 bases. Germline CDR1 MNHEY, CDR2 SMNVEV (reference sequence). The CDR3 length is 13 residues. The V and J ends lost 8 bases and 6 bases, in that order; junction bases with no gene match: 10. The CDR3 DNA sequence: TGTGCCAGCTGGACTAGTTCAAAATCCGAGCAGTACTTC. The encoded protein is CASWTSSKSEQYF.

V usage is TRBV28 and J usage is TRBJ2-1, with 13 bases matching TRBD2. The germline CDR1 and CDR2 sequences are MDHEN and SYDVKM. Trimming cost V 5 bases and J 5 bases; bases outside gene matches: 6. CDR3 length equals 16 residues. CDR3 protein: CASSPWTSGSHNEQFF. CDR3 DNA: TGTGCCAGCAGTCCCTGGACTAGCGGGAGCCACAATGAGCAGTTCTTC.

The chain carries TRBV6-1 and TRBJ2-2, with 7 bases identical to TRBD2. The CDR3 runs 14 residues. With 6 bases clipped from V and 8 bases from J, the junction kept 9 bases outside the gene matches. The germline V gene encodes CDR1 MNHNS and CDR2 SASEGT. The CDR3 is CASRASGNAGELFF. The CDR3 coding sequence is TGTGCCAGCAGGGCCAGCGGGAACGCGGGGGAGCTGTTTTTT.

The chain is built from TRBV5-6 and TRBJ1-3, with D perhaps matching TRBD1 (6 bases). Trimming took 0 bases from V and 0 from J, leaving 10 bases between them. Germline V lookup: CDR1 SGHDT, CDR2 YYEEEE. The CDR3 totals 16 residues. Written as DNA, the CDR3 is TGTGCCAGCAGCTTGGCCGGGGGCATCTCTGGAAACACCATATATTTT. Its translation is CASSLAGGISGNTIYF.

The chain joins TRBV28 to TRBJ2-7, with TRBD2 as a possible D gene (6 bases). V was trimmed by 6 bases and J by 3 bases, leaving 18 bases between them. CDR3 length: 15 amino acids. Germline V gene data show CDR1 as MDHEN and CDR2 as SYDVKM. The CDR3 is CASSPGKAGIYEQYF. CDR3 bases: TGTGCCAGCAGCCCCGGGAAGGCGGGGATCTACGAGCAGTACTTC.

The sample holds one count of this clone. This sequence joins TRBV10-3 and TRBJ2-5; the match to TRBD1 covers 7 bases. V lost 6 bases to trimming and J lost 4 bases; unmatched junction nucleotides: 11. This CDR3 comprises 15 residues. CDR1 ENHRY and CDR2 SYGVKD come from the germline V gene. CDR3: CAISRQGEVGETQYF. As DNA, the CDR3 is TGTGCCATCAGCAGACAGGGAGAAGTAGGAGAGACCCAGTACTTC.

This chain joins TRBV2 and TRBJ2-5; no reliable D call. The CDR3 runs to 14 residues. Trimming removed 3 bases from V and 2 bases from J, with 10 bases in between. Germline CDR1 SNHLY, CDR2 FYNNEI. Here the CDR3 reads CASSDLRFQETQYF. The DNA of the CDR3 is TGTGCCAGCAGTGATCTGAGGTTTCAAGAGACCCAGTACTTC.

The CDR3 DNA reads as TGTGCCCTTGCTGCGGAGTCCAACACCTACGAGCAGTACTTC. Translation: CALAAESNTYEQYF. The chain recombines TRBV2 with TRBJ2-7; unclear D gene. V lost 11 bases and J lost 2, with 19 bases in between. Germline loops: CDR1 SNHLY, CDR2 FYNNEI. The CDR3 is 14 residues long.

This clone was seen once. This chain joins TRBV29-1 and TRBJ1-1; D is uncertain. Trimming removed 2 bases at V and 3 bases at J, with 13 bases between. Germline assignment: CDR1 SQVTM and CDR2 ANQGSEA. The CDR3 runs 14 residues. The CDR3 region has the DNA TGCAGCGTTGAACGCCGGGTGGATGACACTGAAGCTTTCTTT. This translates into CSVERRVDDTEAFF.

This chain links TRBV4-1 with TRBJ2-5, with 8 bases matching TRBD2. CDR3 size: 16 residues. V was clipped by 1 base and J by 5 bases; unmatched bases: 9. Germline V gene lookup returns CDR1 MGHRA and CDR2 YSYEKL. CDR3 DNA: TGCGCCAGCAGCCAAGTTTCTAGCCCGGGAGGGGAGACCCAGTACTTC. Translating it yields CASSQVSSPGGETQYF.

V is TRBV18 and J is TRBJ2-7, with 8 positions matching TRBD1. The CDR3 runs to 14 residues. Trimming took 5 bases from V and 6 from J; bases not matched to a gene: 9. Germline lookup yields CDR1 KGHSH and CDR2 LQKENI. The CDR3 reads CASSAGQGTGEQYF. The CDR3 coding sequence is TGTGCCAGCTCAGCCGGACAGGGAACGGGCGAGCAGTACTTC.

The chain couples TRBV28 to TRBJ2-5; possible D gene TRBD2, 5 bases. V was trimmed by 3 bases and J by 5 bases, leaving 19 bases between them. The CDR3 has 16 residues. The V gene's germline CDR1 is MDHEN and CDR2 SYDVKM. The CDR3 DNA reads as TGTGCCAGCAGTTTGCCCCTCTTCCGGGAACTTGAGACCCAGTACTTC. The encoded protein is CASSLPLFRELETQYF.

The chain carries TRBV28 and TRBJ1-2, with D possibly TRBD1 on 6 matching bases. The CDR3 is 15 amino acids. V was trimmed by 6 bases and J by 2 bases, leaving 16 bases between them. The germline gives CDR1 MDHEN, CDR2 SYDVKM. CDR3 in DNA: TGTGCCAGCAGATCGGGGGCCGGTGGAAACTATGGCTACACCTTC. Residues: CASRSGAGGNYGYTF.

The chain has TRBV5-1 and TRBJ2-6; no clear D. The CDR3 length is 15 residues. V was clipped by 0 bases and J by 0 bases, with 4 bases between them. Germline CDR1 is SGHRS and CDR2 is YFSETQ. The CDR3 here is CASSLVSSGANVLTF. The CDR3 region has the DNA TGCGCCAGCAGCTTGGTGAGCTCTGGGGCCAACGTCCTGACTTTC.

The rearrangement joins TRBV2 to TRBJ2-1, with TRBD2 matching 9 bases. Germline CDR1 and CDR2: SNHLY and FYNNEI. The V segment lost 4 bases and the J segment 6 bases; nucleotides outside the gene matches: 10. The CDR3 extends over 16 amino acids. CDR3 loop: CASSGSGTSSRNEQFF. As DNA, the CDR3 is TGTGCCAGCAGTGGTTCCGGGACTAGCTCACGCAATGAGCAGTTCTTC.

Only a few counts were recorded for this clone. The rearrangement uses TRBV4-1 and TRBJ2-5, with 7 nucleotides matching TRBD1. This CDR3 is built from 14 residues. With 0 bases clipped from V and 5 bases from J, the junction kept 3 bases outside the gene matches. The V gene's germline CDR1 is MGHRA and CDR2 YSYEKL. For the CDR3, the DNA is TGCGCCAGCAGCCAAGAGACAGGGCTGGAGACCCAGTACTTC. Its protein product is CASSQETGLETQYF.

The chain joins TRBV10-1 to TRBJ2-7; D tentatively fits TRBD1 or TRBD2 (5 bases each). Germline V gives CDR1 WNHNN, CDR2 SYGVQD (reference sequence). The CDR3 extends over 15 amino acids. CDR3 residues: CTKKLGTTYSYEQYF. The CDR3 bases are TGCACCAAAAAACTCGGGACGACCTACTCCTACGAGCAGTACTTC.

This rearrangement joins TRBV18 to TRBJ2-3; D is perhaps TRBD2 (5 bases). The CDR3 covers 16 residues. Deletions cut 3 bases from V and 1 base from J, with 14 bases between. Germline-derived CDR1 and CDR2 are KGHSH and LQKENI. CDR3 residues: CASSPPGIQGTDTQYF. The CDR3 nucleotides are TGTGCCAGCTCACCTCCCGGGATACAAGGCACAGATACGCAGTATTTT. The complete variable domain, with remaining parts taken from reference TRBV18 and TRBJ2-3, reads NAGVMQNPRHLVRRRGQEARLRCSPMKGHSHVYWYRQLPEEGLKFMVYLQKENIIDESGMPKERFSAEFPKEGPSILRIQQVVRGDSAAYFCASSPPGIQGTDTQYFGPGTRLTVL.

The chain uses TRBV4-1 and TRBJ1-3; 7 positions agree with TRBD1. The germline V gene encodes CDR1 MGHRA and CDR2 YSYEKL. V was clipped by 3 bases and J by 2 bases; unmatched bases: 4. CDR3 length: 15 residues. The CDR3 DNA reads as TGCGCCAGCAGCCAGATCACAGGGGCTGGAAACACCATATATTTT. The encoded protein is CASSQITGAGNTIYF.

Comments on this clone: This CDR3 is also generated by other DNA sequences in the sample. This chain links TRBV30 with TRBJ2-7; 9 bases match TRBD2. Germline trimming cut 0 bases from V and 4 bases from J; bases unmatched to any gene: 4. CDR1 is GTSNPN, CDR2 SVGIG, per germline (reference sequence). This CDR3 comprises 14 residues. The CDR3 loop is CAWSVGGRGYEQYF. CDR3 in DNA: TGTGCCTGGAGTGTAGGCGGGAGGGGGTACGAGCAGTACTTC.

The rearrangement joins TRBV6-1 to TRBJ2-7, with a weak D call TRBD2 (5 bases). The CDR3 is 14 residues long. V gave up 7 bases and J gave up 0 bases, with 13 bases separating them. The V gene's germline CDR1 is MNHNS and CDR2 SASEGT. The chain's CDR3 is CASTKGLSSYEQYF. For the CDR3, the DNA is TGTGCCAGCACCAAAGGACTCAGCTCCTACGAGCAGTACTTC.

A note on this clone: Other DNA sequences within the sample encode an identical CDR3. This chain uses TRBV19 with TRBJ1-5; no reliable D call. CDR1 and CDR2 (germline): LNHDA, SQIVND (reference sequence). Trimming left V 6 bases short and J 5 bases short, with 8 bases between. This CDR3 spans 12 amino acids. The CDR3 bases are TGTGCCAGTAGCGACGGCTATCAGCCCCAGCATTTT. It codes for CASSDGYQPQHF.

CDR3 residues: CASGGTDSNGYTF. Written as DNA, the CDR3 is TGTGCCAGCGGCGGGACAGACTCAAATGGCTACACCTTC. The V call is TRBV18, the J call TRBJ1-2; TRBD1 aligns across 7 bases. With 8 bases clipped from V and 6 bases from J, the junction kept 9 bases outside the gene matches. Germline V CDR1 and CDR2: KGHSH, LQKENI. This CDR3 spans 13 amino acids.

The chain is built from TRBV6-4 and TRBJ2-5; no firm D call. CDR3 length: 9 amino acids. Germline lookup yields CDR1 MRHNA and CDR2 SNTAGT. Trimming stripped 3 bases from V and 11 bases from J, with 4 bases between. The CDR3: CASSDEQYF. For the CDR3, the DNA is TGTGCCAGCAGTGATGAGCAGTACTTC.

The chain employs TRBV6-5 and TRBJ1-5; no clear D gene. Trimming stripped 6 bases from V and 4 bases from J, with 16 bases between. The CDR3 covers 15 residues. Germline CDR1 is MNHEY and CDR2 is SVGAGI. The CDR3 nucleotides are TGTGCCAGCAGCCCCGTTTGGACCTCAAATCAGCCCCAGCATTTT. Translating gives CASSPVWTSNQPQHF.

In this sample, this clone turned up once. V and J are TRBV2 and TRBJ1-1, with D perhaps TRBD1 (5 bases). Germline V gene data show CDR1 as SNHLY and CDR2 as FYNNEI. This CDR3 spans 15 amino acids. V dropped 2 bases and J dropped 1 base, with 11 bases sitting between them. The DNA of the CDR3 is TGTGCCAGCAGTGAACAGGGTGCTTCGAACACTGAAGCTTTCTTT. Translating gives CASSEQGASNTEAFF.